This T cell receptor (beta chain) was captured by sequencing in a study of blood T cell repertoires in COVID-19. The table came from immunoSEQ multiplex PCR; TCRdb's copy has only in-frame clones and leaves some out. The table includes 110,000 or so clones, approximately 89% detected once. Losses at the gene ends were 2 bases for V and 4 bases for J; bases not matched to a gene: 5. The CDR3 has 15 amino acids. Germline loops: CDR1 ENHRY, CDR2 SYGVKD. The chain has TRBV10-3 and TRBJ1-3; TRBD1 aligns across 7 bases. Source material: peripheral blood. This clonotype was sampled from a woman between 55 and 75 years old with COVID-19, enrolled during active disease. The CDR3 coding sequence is TGTGCCATCAGTGAGGAGTTACAGGGGGGAAACACCATATATTTT. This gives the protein CAISEELQGGNTIYF.